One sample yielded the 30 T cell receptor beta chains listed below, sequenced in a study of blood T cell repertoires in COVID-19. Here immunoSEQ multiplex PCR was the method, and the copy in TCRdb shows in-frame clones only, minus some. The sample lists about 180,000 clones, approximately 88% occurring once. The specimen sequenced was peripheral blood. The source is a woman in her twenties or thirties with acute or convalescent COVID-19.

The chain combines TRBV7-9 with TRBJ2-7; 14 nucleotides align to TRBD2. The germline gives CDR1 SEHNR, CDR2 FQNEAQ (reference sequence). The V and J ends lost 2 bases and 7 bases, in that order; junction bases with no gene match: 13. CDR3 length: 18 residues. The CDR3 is CASSLSGTSGSDVWEQYF. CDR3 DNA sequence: TGTGCCAGCAGCTTATCCGGGACTAGCGGGAGTGACGTCTGGGAGCAGTACTTC.

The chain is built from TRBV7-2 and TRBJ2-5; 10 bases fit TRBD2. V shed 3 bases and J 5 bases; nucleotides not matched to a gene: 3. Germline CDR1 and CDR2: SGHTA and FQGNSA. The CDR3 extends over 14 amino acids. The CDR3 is CASSLASGSETQYF. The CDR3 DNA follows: TGTGCCAGCAGCTTGGCTAGCGGGAGTGAGACCCAGTACTTC.

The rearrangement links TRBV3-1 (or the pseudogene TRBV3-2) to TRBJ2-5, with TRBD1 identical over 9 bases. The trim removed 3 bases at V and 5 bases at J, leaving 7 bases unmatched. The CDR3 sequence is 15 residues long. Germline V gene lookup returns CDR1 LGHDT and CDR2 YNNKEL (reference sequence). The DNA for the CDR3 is TGTGCCAGCAGCCAGCTAACAGGGGGCGGGGAGACCCAGTACTTC. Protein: CASSQLTGGGETQYF.

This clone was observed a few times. The CDR3 region is CASSAPGQGVGQPQHF. The CDR3 nucleotides are TGTGCCAGCAGTGCGCCGGGACAGGGGGTCGGTCAGCCCCAGCATTTT. The V gene is TRBV28, the J gene TRBJ1-5; TRBD1 aligns across 11 bases. Trimming took 5 bases from V and 6 from J; bases not matched to a gene: 9. The CDR3 length is 16 residues. Germline CDR1 and CDR2: MDHEN and SYDVKM.

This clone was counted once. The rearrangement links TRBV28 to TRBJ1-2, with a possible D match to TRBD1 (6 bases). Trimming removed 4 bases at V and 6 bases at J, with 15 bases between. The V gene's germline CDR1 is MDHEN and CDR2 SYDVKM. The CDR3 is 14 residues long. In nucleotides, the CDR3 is TGTGCCAGCAGTTCTCACCTGGGGGCAGATGGCTACACCTTC. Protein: CASSSHLGADGYTF.

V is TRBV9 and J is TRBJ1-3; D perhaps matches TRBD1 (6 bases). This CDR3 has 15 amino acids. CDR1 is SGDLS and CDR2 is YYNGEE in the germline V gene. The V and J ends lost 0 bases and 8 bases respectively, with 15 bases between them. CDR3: CASSVAGTGKDTIYF. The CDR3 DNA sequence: TGTGCCAGCAGCGTAGCCGGAACAGGGAAGGACACCATATATTTT.

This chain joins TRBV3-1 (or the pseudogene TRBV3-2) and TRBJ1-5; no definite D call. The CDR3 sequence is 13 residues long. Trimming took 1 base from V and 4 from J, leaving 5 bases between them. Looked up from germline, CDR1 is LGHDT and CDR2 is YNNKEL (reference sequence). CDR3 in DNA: TGTGCCAGCAGCCAAGCCCTGAATCAGCCCCAGCATTTT. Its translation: CASSQALNQPQHF.

CDR3 DNA sequence: TGCGCCAGCAGCCAAGTTGCAGGACTCGCCGGCTACGAGCAGTACTTC. Its translation: CASSQVAGLAGYEQYF. This chain joins TRBV4-1 and TRBJ2-7, with a tentative D call TRBD2 (5 bases). The CDR3 has 16 residues. The V gene's germline CDR1 is MGHRA and CDR2 YSYEKL. V lost 1 base, J lost 3 bases, and 16 bases lay in between.

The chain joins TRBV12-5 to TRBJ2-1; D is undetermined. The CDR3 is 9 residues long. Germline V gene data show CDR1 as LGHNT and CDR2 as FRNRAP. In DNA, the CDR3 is TGTGCCCTCTCGGGTGAGCAGTTCTTC. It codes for CALSGEQFF.

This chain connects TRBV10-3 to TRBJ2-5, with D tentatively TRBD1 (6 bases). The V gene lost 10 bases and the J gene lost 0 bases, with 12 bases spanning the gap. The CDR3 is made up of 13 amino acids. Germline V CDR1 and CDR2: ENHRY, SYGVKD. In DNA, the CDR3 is TGTGCCACAGGTAACAGGGACCAAGAGACCCAGTACTTC. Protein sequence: CATGNRDQETQYF.

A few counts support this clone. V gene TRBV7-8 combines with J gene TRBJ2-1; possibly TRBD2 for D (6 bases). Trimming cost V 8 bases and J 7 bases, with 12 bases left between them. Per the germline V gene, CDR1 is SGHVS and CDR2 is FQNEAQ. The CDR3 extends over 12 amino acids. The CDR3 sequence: CASQRGLNEQFF. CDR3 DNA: TGTGCCAGCCAACGGGGGTTGAATGAGCAGTTCTTC.

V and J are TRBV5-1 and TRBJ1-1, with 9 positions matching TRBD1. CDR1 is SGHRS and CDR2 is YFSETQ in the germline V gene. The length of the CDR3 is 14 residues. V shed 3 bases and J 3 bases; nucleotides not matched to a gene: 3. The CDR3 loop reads CASSWGQGYTEAFF. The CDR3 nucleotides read TGCGCCAGCAGCTGGGGACAGGGATACACTGAAGCTTTCTTT.

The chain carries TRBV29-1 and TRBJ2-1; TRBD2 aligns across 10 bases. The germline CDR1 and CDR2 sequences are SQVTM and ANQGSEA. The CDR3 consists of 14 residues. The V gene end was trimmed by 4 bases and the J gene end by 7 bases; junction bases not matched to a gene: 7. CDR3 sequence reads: CSVVLASGSNEQFF. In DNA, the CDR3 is TGCAGCGTTGTCTTGGCTAGCGGGAGTAATGAGCAGTTCTTC.

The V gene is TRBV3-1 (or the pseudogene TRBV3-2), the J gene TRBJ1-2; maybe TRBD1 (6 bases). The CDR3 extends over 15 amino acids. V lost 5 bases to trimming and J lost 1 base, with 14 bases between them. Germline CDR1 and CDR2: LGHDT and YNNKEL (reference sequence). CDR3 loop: CASSELGALNYGYTF. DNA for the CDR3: TGTGCCAGCAGCGAACTGGGGGCGCTTAACTATGGCTACACCTTC.

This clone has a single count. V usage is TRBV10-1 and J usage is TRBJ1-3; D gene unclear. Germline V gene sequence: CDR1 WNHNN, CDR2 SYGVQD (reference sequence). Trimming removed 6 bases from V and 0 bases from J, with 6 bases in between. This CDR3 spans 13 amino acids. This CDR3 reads CASRRDSGNTIYF. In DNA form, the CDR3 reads TGCGCCAGCAGGAGGGACTCTGGAAACACCATATATTTT.

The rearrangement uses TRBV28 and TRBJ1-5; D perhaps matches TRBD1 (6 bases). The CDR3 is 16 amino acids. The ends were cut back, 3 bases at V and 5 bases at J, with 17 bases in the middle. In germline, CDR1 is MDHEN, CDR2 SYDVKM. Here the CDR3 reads CASSLPRTVRDQPQHF. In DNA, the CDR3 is TGTGCCAGCAGTTTGCCCCGGACAGTAAGAGATCAGCCCCAGCATTTT.

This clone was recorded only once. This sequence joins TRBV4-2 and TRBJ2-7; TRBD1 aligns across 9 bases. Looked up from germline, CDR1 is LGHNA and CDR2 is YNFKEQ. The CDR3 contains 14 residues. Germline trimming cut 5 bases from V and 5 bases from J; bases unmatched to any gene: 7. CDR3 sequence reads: CASSDDGQGNEQYF. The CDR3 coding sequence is TGTGCCAGCAGCGACGACGGACAGGGGAACGAGCAGTACTTC.

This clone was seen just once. The CDR3 sequence is CASSLMTGATSSNGYTF. The DNA for the CDR3 is TGTGCCAGCAGCCTAATGACAGGGGCCACATCTTCCAATGGCTACACCTTC. The rearrangement uses TRBV7-6 and TRBJ1-2; 8 positions match TRBD1. V lost 5 bases, J lost 6 bases, and 17 bases stayed unmatched. CDR1 and CDR2 from the germline V gene are SGHVS and FNYEAQ. The length of the CDR3 is 17 residues.

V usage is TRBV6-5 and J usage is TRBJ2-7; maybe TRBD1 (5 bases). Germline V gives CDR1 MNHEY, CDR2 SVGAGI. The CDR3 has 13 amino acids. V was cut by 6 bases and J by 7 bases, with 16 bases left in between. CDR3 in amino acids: CASRPQVPMEQYF. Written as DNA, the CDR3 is TGTGCCAGCAGACCACAGGTCCCCATGGAGCAGTACTTC.

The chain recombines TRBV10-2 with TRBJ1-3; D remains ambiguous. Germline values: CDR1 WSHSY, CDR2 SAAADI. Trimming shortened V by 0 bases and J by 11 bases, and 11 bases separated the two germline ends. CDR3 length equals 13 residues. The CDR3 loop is CASSESLGSAIYF. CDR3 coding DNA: TGCGCCAGCAGTGAGTCGCTGGGGAGCGCCATATATTTT.

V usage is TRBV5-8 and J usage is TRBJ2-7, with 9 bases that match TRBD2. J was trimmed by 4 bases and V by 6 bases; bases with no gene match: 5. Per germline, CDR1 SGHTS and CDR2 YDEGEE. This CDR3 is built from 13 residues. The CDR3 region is CASKVSGRYEQYF. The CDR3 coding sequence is TGTGCCAGCAAAGTTAGCGGGAGATACGAGCAGTACTTC.

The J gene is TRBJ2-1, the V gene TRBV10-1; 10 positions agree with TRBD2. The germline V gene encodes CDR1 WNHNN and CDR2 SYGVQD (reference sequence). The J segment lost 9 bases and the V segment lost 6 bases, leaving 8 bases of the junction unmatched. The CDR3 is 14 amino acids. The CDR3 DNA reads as TGCGCCAGCAGGGCTAGCGGGAGAGTGGGTGAGCAGTTCTTC. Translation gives CASRASGRVGEQFF.

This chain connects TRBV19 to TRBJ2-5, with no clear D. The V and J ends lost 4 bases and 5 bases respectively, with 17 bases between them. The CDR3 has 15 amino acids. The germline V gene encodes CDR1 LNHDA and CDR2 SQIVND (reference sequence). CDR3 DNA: TGTGCCAGTAGTAAGAGCCTTCCGTCCGAGGAGACCCAGTACTTC. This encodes CASSKSLPSEETQYF.

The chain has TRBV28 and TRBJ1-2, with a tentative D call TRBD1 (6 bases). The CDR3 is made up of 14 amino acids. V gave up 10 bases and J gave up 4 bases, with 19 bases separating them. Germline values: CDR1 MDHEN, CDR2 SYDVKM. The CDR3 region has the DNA TGTGCCACGACCGGGGGGCAGGGATCCTATGGCTACACCTTC. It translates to CATTGGQGSYGYTF.

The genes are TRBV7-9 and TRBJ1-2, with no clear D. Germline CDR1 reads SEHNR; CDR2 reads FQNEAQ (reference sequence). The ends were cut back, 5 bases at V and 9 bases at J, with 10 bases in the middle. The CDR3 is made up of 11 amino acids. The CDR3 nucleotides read TGTGCCAGCAGCCTATCCTCGAGCTACACCTTC. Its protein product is CASSLSSSYTF.

The CDR3 reads CATRSGWNEQYF. The DNA of the CDR3 is TGTGCCACCCGATCCGGGTGGAACGAGCAGTACTTC. The chain uses TRBV28 and TRBJ2-7; D is ambiguous. Germline loops: CDR1 MDHEN, CDR2 SYDVKM. V was pared by 10 bases and J by 5 bases, with 15 bases between. This CDR3 is 12 amino acids long.

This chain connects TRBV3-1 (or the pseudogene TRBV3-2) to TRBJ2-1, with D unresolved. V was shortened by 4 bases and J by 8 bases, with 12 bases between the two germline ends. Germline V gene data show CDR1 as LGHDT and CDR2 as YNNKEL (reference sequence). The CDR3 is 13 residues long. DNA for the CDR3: TGTGCCAGCAGCCGTCTAGGTGGCTATGAGCAGTTCTTC. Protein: CASSRLGGYEQFF.

The CDR3 DNA reads TGTGCCAGTAGTGTTTCCCGAGATACGCAGTATTTT. This gives the protein CASSVSRDTQYF. V gene TRBV19 combines with J gene TRBJ2-3; no clear D gene. Germline V gives CDR1 LNHDA, CDR2 SQIVND (reference sequence). Deletions cut 5 bases from V and 5 bases from J, with 8 bases between. This CDR3 is 12 amino acids long. The variable domain in full, with the rest retrieved from reference TRBV19 and TRBJ2-3, is DGGITQSPKYLFRKEGQNVTLSCEQNLNHDAMYWYRQDPGQGLRLIYYSQIVNDFQKGDIAEGYSVSREKKESFPLTVTSAQKNPTAFYLCASSVSRDTQYFGPGTRLTVL.

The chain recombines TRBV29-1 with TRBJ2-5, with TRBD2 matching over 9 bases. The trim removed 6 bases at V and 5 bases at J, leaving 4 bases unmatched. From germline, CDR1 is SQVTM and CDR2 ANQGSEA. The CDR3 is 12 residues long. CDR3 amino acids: CSVLAGVETQYF. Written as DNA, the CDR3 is TGCAGCGTCTTAGCGGGAGTTGAGACCCAGTACTTC.

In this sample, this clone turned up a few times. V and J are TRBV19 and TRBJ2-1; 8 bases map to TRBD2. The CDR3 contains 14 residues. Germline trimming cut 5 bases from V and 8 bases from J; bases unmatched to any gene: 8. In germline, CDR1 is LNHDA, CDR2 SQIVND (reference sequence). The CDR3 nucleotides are TGTGCCAGTAGTTCCGGGACTAGTTTCGATGAGCAGTTCTTC. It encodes CASSSGTSFDEQFF.